This T cell receptor beta chain comes out of a study of shared clonotypes between healthy human individuals. Study-wide results and limits: Relative to memory subsets, naive subsets generally showed larger estimated richness.

Method: immunoSEQ multiplex PCR; TCRdb's copy keeps in-frame clones and lacks some. The sample has 330,000 or so clones; 73% are singletons. V dropped 4 bases and J dropped 3 bases, with 19 bases sitting between them. Germline CDR1 reads SGHRS; CDR2 reads YFSETQ. CDR3 size: 16 residues. With regard to this clone: Its antigen remains unknown.

Specimen: memory CD4+ T cells sorted from blood. Subset reported: CD45RA-negative fraction. The chain recombines TRBV5-1 with TRBJ1-1; weak D call: TRBD1 (5 bases). This receptor was taken from a man aged 25-45 years in good health. The CDR3 here is CASSQTPQGLDTEAFF. Here the CDR3 DNA reads TGCGCCAGCAGCCAAACCCCGCAGGGCCTGGACACTGAAGCTTTCTTT.